This T cell receptor (beta chain) was found in a study of CD8 T cells in Susac syndrome. CD8+ and CD4+ blood T cells underwent TCR beta sequencing. The RNA input was roughly 0.45 to 1 ug, and it was reverse transcribed with random hexamers. TCRdb passed the immunoSEQ multiplex PCR reads through MiXCR, listing each CDR3 protein once. Of some 63,000 distinct CDR3 sequences in the sample, just under 95% were seen once. The CDR3 extends over 13 amino acids. Germline V gene sequence: CDR1 DFQATT, CDR2 SNEGSKA (reference sequence). V shed 3 bases and J shed 3 bases, with 11 bases lying between them. The sample comprised CD8+ T cells from PBMCs. The rearrangement links TRBV20-1 to TRBJ1-1; no clear D. The clonotype originates from a human donor with multiple sclerosis. This chain's CDR3 is CSARNSMYTEAFF. In DNA, the CDR3 is TGCAGTGCTAGGAACAGTATGTACACTGAAGCTTTCTTT.